A selection of T cell receptor beta chains follows, all from one sample in a study of neurological immune-mediated disorders. One entry per CDR3 protein results from TCRdb running MiXCR on the 5' RACE reads. The table includes about 50,000 distinct CDR3 sequences, 10% to 13% detected once. The sequenced sample consisted of PBMCs. Every receptor here comes from a middle-aged woman with HTLV-1-associated myelopathy (HAM/TSP). The CDR3 runs from the conserved cysteine through the conserved F or W. A D gene is named only where the DNA matches it firmly. Size is stated for part of the rows, as once, few or many counts, or as a class when the clone is expanded.

CDR3: CSASSGGDEQYF
DNA: TGCAGTGCTAGTTCCGGGGGAGACGAGCAGTACTTC
size: many
D: -
J: TRBJ2-7
V: TRBV20-1

CDR3: CASTGGRGHTGELFF
DNA: TGTGCCAGCACGGGTGGTAGGGGGCACACCGGGGAGCTGTTTTTT
size: few
D: TRBD1
J: TRBJ2-2
V: TRBV12-3/TRBV12-4

CDR3: CASSLTGIDEQYF
DNA: TGCGCCAGCAGCTTGACAGGGATCGACGAGCAGTACTTC
size: many
D: -
J: TRBJ2-7
V: TRBV5-1

CDR3: CASSLGQGAPRTEAFF
DNA: TGCGCCAGCAGCTTAGGTCAGGGGGCGCCGCGCACTGAAGCTTTCTTT
size: many
D: TRBD1
J: TRBJ1-1
V: TRBV5-1

CDR3: CSATQGGGNQPQHF
DNA: TGCAGTGCTACACAGGGGGGAGGCAATCAGCCCCAGCATTTT
size: few
D: TRBD1
J: TRBJ1-5
V: TRBV20-1

CDR3: CASSFQGISYEQYF
DNA: TGCGCCAGCAGCTTCCAGGGCATCTCCTACGAGCAGTACTTC
size: many
D: -
J: TRBJ2-7
V: TRBV5-1

CDR3: CSARGTGGTGELFF
DNA: TGCAGTGCTAGGGGGACAGGGGGTACCGGGGAGCTGTTTTTT
size: many
D: TRBD1
J: TRBJ2-2
V: TRBV20-1

CDR3: CASSLGGGSGNTIYF
DNA: TGTGCCAGCAGCTTAGGGGGGGGCTCTGGAAACACCATATATTTT
size: many
D: -
J: TRBJ1-3
V: TRBV7-2

CDR3: CASSLTPLRAGADSGANVLTF
DNA: TGTGCCAGCAGCTTAACCCCCCTACGAGCGGGGGCCGACTCTGGGGCCAACGTCCTGACTTTC
size: many
D: TRBD2
J: TRBJ2-6
V: TRBV11-2

CDR3: CASSVGGEEPQHF
DNA: TGTGCCAGCAGCGTTGGAGGGGAAGAGCCCCAGCATTTT
size: many
D: -
J: TRBJ1-5
V: TRBV9

CDR3: CASSLTSGSNTQYF
DNA: TGCGCCAGCAGCTTGACTAGCGGCTCTAATACGCAGTATTTT
size: many
D: TRBD2
J: TRBJ2-3
V: TRBV5-1

CDR3: CASSRGTSGQETQYF
DNA: TGTGCCAGCTCACGAGGGACTAGCGGACAAGAGACCCAGTACTTC
size: -
D: TRBD2
J: TRBJ2-5
V: TRBV18

CDR3: CAIQAKNYEQYF
DNA: TGTGCCATCCAGGCGAAAAACTACGAGCAGTACTTC
size: many
D: -
J: TRBJ2-7
V: TRBV10-3

CDR3: CASGPLSELFF
DNA: TGTGCTAGTGGTCCGTTGAGTGAGCTGTTTTTT
size: few
D: -
J: TRBJ2-2
V: TRBV12-5

CDR3: CAISDPGTGAYTWELVF
DNA: TGTGCCATCAGTGACCCCGGGACAGGGGCTTACACCTGGGAGCTGGTTTTT
size: -
D: TRBD1
J: TRBJ2-2
V: TRBV10-3

CDR3: CATSRDPGQGDTIYF
DNA: TGTGCCACCAGCAGAGATCCGGGACAGGGTGACACCATATATTTT
size: many
D: TRBD1
J: TRBJ1-3
V: TRBV15

CDR3: CASSPRGTEAFF
DNA: TGTGCCAGCAGCCCGAGGGGCACTGAAGCTTTCTTT
size: few
D: -
J: TRBJ1-1
V: TRBV5-5

CDR3: CASSPPPLSNQPQHF
DNA: TGTGCCAGCTCACCACCCCCTCTTAGCAATCAGCCCCAGCATTTT
size: once
D: -
J: TRBJ1-5
V: TRBV18

CDR3: CASCPEPGSIQYF
DNA: TGTGCCAGCTGCCCAGAACCCGGCAGCATTCAGTACTTC
size: many
D: -
J: TRBJ2-4
V: TRBV6-5

CDR3: CASSWGYGGPFTDTQYF
DNA: TGTGCCAGCAGCTGGGGCTATGGCGGTCCCTTCACAGATACGCAGTATTTT
size: many
D: -
J: TRBJ2-3
V: TRBV5-6

CDR3: CASGLVPGIQAPYEQYF
DNA: TGTGCTAGTGGTTTGGTACCCGGGATACAAGCTCCCTACGAGCAGTACTTC
size: -
D: -
J: TRBJ2-7
V: TRBV12-5

CDR3: CASSITTGGAYEQYF
DNA: TGCGCCAGCAGCATAACTACAGGGGGGGCCTACGAGCAGTACTTC
size: many
D: -
J: TRBJ2-7
V: TRBV5-1

CDR3: CASRIDTPGNTIYF
DNA: TGTGCCAGCAGAATAGACACTCCTGGAAACACCATATATTTT
size: many
D: -
J: TRBJ1-3
V: TRBV6-2/TRBV6-3

CDR3: CASSFSPAGLNEQFF
DNA: TGTGCCAGCAGTTTTTCTCCCGCGGGGCTCAATGAGCAGTTCTTC
size: many
D: -
J: TRBJ2-1
V: TRBV27

CDR3: CASSAWTGRYGYTF
DNA: TGTGCCAGCAGTGCGTGGACAGGGCGATATGGCTACACCTTC
size: many
D: TRBD1
J: TRBJ1-2
V: TRBV2

CDR3: CASRAGTELYGEQFF
DNA: TGTGCCAGCAGAGCCGGGACGGAGCTATATGGTGAGCAGTTCTTC
size: many
D: -
J: TRBJ2-1
V: TRBV7-3

CDR3: CASSASRGMGTDTQYF
DNA: TGTGCCAGCAGCGCCTCAAGAGGGATGGGGACAGATACGCAGTATTTT
size: many
D: -
J: TRBJ2-3
V: TRBV9

CDR3: CSATGEAYGYTF
DNA: TGCAGTGCTACAGGGGAGGCCTATGGCTACACCTTC
size: many
D: -
J: TRBJ1-2
V: TRBV20-1

CDR3: CASAGARTDTQYF
DNA: TGTGCCAGCGCAGGGGCTCGCACAGATACGCAGTATTTT
size: many
D: -
J: TRBJ2-3
V: TRBV2

CDR3: CASSPGGDREAFF
DNA: TGTGCCAGCAGCCCCGGTGGGGACAGGGAAGCTTTCTTT
size: -
D: TRBD1
J: TRBJ1-1
V: TRBV7-6

CDR3: CASCGPFTDTQYF
DNA: TGTGCCAGCTGTGGGCCATTCACAGATACGCAGTATTTT
size: many
D: -
J: TRBJ2-3
V: TRBV2

CDR3: CASSLGQANNEQFF
DNA: TGCGCCAGCAGCTTGGGGCAGGCTAACAATGAGCAGTTCTTC
size: many
D: -
J: TRBJ2-1
V: TRBV5-1

CDR3: CAISNRNLQEQYF
DNA: TGTGCCATTAGCAATCGTAATCTTCAAGAGCAGTACTTC
size: -
D: -
J: TRBJ2-7
V: TRBV21-1

CDR3: CASSVIGRTSTDTQYF
DNA: TGTGCCAGCAGTGTCATCGGGAGGACTAGCACAGATACGCAGTATTTT
size: many
D: TRBD2
J: TRBJ2-3
V: TRBV12-3/TRBV12-4

CDR3: CASSYTRKETQYF
DNA: TGTGCCAGCAGTTACACTAGAAAAGAGACCCAGTACTTC
size: many
D: -
J: TRBJ2-5
V: TRBV6-2/TRBV6-3

CDR3: CASSPGRYTTGELFF
DNA: TGCGCCAGCAGCCCCGGTCGTTATACCACCGGGGAGCTGTTTTTT
size: many
D: -
J: TRBJ2-2
V: TRBV5-1

CDR3: CASSLSGLAFNEQFF
DNA: TGTGCCAGCAGCTTATCGGGACTAGCGTTCAATGAGCAGTTCTTC
size: many
D: TRBD2
J: TRBJ2-1
V: TRBV7-6

CDR3: CTSSYDENTEAFF
DNA: TGTACCAGCAGCTATGACGAAAACACTGAAGCTTTCTTT
size: -
D: -
J: TRBJ1-1
V: TRBV7-3

CDR3: CASSRGGVVTEAFF
DNA: TGCGCCAGCAGCCGCGGAGGGGTGGTCACTGAAGCTTTCTTT
size: many
D: -
J: TRBJ1-1
V: TRBV4-1

CDR3: CASSRGTGTNYGYTF
DNA: TGTGCCAGCAGTCGCGGGACAGGAACTAACTATGGCTACACCTTC
size: many
D: TRBD1
J: TRBJ1-2
V: TRBV6-2/TRBV6-3

CDR3: CASSVGGAVGELFF
DNA: TGTGCCAGCAGCGTCGGGGGGGCGGTCGGGGAGCTGTTTTTT
size: few
D: TRBD2
J: TRBJ2-2
V: TRBV5-4

CDR3: CASSQERVSYEQYF
DNA: TGCGCCAGCAGCCAAGAGAGGGTTAGCTACGAGCAGTACTTC
size: many
D: -
J: TRBJ2-7
V: TRBV4-1

CDR3: CATSETGQGAETQYF
DNA: TGTGCCACCAGTGAGACCGGACAGGGGGCGGAGACCCAGTACTTC
size: many
D: TRBD1
J: TRBJ2-5
V: TRBV24-1

CDR3: CASSRSRGFGEQYF
DNA: TGTGCCAGCTCACGTTCAAGGGGGTTCGGCGAGCAGTACTTC
size: many
D: -
J: TRBJ2-7
V: TRBV12-3/TRBV12-4

CDR3: CAIESSSSYEQYF
DNA: TGTGCCATCGAGTCTTCTAGCTCCTACGAGCAGTACTTC
size: many
D: -
J: TRBJ2-7
V: TRBV10-3

CDR3: CSVEIVPNYGYTF
DNA: TGCAGCGTTGAAATCGTACCGAACTATGGCTACACCTTC
size: many
D: -
J: TRBJ1-2
V: TRBV29-1